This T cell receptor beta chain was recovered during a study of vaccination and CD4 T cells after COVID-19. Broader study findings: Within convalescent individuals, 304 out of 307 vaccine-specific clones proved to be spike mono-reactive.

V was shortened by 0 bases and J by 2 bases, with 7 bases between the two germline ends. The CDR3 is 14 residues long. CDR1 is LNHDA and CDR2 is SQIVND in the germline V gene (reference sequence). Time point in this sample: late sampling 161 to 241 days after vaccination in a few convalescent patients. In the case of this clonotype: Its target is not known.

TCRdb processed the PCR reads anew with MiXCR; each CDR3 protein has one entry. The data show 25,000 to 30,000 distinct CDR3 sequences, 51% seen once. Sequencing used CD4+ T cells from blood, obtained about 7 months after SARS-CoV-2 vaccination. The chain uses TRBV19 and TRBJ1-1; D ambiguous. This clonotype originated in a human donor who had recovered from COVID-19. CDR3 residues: CASSIDPGNTEAFF. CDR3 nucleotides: TGTGCCAGTAGTATAGATCCAGGCAACACTGAAGCTTTCTTT.